Below are 27 T cell receptor beta chains sequenced from a single sample in a study of blood T cell repertoires in COVID-19. Libraries were prepared by immunoSEQ multiplex PCR; TCRdb keeps only in-frame clonotypes and omits some of them. This table holds more than 150,000 clones, about 86% found once. The specimen sequenced was peripheral blood. All receptors derive from a man aged 60 to 69 with acute or convalescent COVID-19.

For this clone: Different DNA sequences within this sample yield the same CDR3. The chain uses TRBV7-2 and TRBJ2-1; the match to TRBD2 covers 11 bases. The CDR3 consists of 16 residues. Trimming removed 4 bases from V and 4 bases from J; junction bases left unmatched: 6. Germline V gene data show CDR1 as SGHTA and CDR2 as FQGNSA. The CDR3 loop reads CASSSLGLAGYNEQFF. The CDR3 DNA reads TGTGCCAGCAGCTCCTTAGGACTAGCGGGTTACAATGAGCAGTTCTTC. The whole variable domain, filled in from reference TRBV7-2 and TRBJ2-1, reads GAGVSQSPSNKVTEKGKDVELRCDPISGHTALYWYRQSLGQGLEFLIYFQGNSAPDKSGLPSDRFSAERTGGSVSTLTIQRTQQEDSAVYLCASSSLGLAGYNEQFFGPGTRLTVL.

The chain uses TRBV28 and TRBJ1-2; 11 nucleotides match TRBD1. The CDR3 is 15 amino acids. The V gene end was trimmed by 3 bases and the J gene end by 4 bases; junction bases not matched to a gene: 4. Germline loops: CDR1 MDHEN, CDR2 SYDVKM. CDR3 DNA: TGTGCCAGCAGTTTGGGACAGGGGGTGGGCTATGGCTACACCTTC. Residues: CASSLGQGVGYGYTF.

The chain uses TRBV6-6 and TRBJ1-2, with D perhaps matching TRBD1 (5 bases). The CDR3 totals 15 residues. V dropped 0 bases and J dropped 8 bases, with 16 bases sitting between them. Per the germline V gene, CDR1 is MNHNY and CDR2 is SVGAGI (reference sequence). The CDR3 bases are TGTGCCAGCAGTTACTCGACGACGGGAGGGGACGGCTACACCTTC. This translates into CASSYSTTGGDGYTF.

The chain recombines TRBV5-8 with TRBJ1-4, with D possibly being TRBD1 (5 bases). The CDR3 loop spans 15 amino acids. Trimming shortened V by 6 bases and J by 3 bases, and 15 bases separated the two germline ends. CDR1 is SGHTS and CDR2 is YDEGEE in the germline V gene. CDR3 nucleotide sequence: TGTGCCAGCACCAGATCGGGGGGATCTAATGAAAAACTGTTTTTT. Its protein product is CASTRSGGSNEKLFF.

The gene calls are TRBV28 and TRBJ2-3; 7 nucleotides align to TRBD2. The length of the CDR3 is 16 residues. After removal of 5 bases from V and 2 bases from J, the junction contained 10 bases not matched to a gene. Germline V gene lookup returns CDR1 MDHEN and CDR2 SYDVKM. In DNA, the CDR3 is TGTGCCAGCAGTACCACCCCGGGACTATACACAGATACGCAGTATTTT. It is translated as CASSTTPGLYTDTQYF.

The V call is TRBV10-2, the J call TRBJ2-6, with 9 bases matching TRBD1. V trimming: 8 bases; J trimming: 2 bases; junction bases outside the gene matches: 4. The CDR3 covers 15 residues. In germline, CDR1 is WSHSY, CDR2 SAAADI. The CDR3 DNA sequence: TGCGCCAGCGGAACAGGGGGCGCTGGGGCCAACGTCCTGACTTTC. This sequence encodes CASGTGGAGANVLTF.

The chain has TRBV18 and TRBJ2-3, with 7 bases identical to TRBD2. The V gene's germline CDR1 is KGHSH and CDR2 LQKENI. V gave up 3 bases and J gave up 0 bases; unmatched junction bases: 9. The CDR3 contains 17 residues. The CDR3 region has the DNA TGTGCCAGCTCACCCCCGGGGAAGCGGGGTAGCACAGATACGCAGTATTTT. Amino acids: CASSPPGKRGSTDTQYF.

This chain uses TRBV20-1 with TRBJ2-3; no clear D gene. The length of the CDR3 is 11 residues. Germline V lookup: CDR1 DFQATT, CDR2 SNEGSKA (reference sequence). Trimming took 1 base from V and 10 from J, leaving 9 bases between them. The CDR3 is CSARGQEPQYF. The CDR3 DNA is TGCAGTGCTAGAGGGCAGGAACCGCAGTATTTT.

This chain links TRBV5-6 with TRBJ2-3, with 11 bases identical to TRBD1. J was trimmed by 3 bases and V by 4 bases; bases with no gene match: 10. Germline CDR1 SGHDT, CDR2 YYEEEE. The length of the CDR3 is 17 residues. CDR3 bases: TGTGCCAGCAGCGTGGACAGGGGGCCTGGGGGTACAGATACGCAGTATTTT. Its protein product is CASSVDRGPGGTDTQYF. Complete variable domain (other parts from reference TRBV5-6 and TRBJ2-3): DAGVTQSPTHLIKTRGQQVTLRCSPKSGHDTVSWYQQALGQGPQFIFQYYEEEERQRGNFPDRFSGHQFPNYSSELNVNALLLGDSALYLCASSVDRGPGGTDTQYFGPGTRLTVL.

The rearrangement joins TRBV7-3 to TRBJ1-1; maybe TRBD1 (5 bases). Germline V gene sequence: CDR1 SGHTA, CDR2 FQGTGA. This CDR3 region has 13 residues. The ends were cut back, 5 bases at V and 1 base at J, with 8 bases in the middle. DNA of the CDR3: TGTGCCAGCAGCCGTACAGGGAACACTGAAGCTTTCTTT. Encoded protein: CASSRTGNTEAFF.

V and J are TRBV10-3 and TRBJ2-2; TRBD1 agrees at 7 bases. The V gene end was trimmed by 6 bases and the J gene end by 7 bases; junction bases not matched to a gene: 11. Germline CDR1 is ENHRY and CDR2 is SYGVKD. The CDR3 consists of 15 residues. For the CDR3, the DNA is TGTGCCATCAGCCCAGCGAGGGGGCGGATCGGGGAGCTGTTTTTT. This encodes CAISPARGRIGELFF.

The chain links TRBV12-3 or TRBV12-4 to TRBJ2-1, with a tentative D call TRBD1 (6 bases). The CDR3 spans 13 residues. V lost 7 bases to trimming and J lost 6 bases, with 13 bases between them. The chain's CDR3 is CASNSVGGNEQFF. The CDR3, as DNA: TGTGCCAGCAACTCAGTAGGGGGCAATGAGCAGTTCTTC.

V usage is TRBV30 and J usage is TRBJ1-2; D is unresolved. Germline assignment: CDR1 GTSNPN and CDR2 SVGIG (reference sequence). The germline V and J ends were trimmed by 2 bases and 0 bases, with 7 bases remaining between them. The CDR3 loop spans 13 amino acids. The CDR3 sequence is CAWSPTANYGYTF. CDR3 nucleotide sequence: TGTGCCTGGAGTCCGACTGCTAACTATGGCTACACCTTC.

This clone has only a few counts. The V call is TRBV3-1 (or the pseudogene TRBV3-2), the J call TRBJ2-5; D is undetermined. Trimming removed 0 bases from V and 1 base from J, with 6 bases in between. Germline assignment: CDR1 LGHDT and CDR2 YNNKEL (reference sequence). The CDR3 covers 14 residues. Here the CDR3 DNA reads TGTGCCAGCAGCCAAGAGAGCACCCAAGAGACCCAGTACTTC. This sequence encodes CASSQESTQETQYF.

The rearrangement links TRBV30 to TRBJ1-3; perhaps TRBD1 as D (6 bases). This CDR3 has 14 residues. Trimming shortened V by 2 bases and J by 4 bases, and 12 bases separated the two germline ends. Germline V lookup: CDR1 GTSNPN, CDR2 SVGIG (reference sequence). CDR3: CAWSPWTAGNTIYF. The CDR3 bases are TGTGCCTGGAGTCCGTGGACAGCCGGAAACACCATATATTTT.

This chain joins TRBV5-4 and TRBJ1-3; no definite D call. The V and J ends lost 2 bases and 0 bases respectively, with 9 bases between them. Germline CDR1 is SGHNT and CDR2 is YYREEE (reference sequence). CDR3 length equals 15 residues. The DNA for the CDR3 is TGTGCCAGCAGCTTAGCGGACTCCTCTGGAAACACCATATATTTT. Protein product: CASSLADSSGNTIYF.

The rearrangement links TRBV7-3 to TRBJ2-7; 7 nucleotides agree with TRBD1. With V trimmed by 5 bases and J by 3 bases, 10 bases remained unmatched. The CDR3 has 15 amino acids. Germline CDR1 SGHTA, CDR2 FQGTGA. CDR3 sequence: CASSLQRAGGYEQYF. The CDR3 DNA reads as TGTGCCAGCAGCCTCCAGAGGGCAGGGGGCTACGAGCAGTACTTC.

The chain recombines TRBV4-2 with TRBJ1-3; TRBD1 aligns across 11 bases. CDR3 length equals 16 residues. Germline CDR1 LGHNA, CDR2 YNFKEQ. After removal of 0 bases from V and 4 bases from J, the junction contained 2 bases not matched to a gene. DNA for the CDR3: TGTGCCAGCAGCCAAGAGGACAGGGGGCCGGGAAACACCATATATTTT. It translates to CASSQEDRGPGNTIYF.

The chain carries TRBV5-1 and TRBJ1-1; a possible D gene is TRBD1 (6 bases). Trimming removed 4 bases from V and 0 bases from J, with 13 bases in between. The CDR3 is 15 amino acids. Germline V gives CDR1 SGHRS, CDR2 YFSETQ. CDR3 residues: CASSPSTGLNTEAFF. CDR3 coding DNA: TGCGCCAGCAGCCCCTCGACAGGATTGAACACTGAAGCTTTCTTT.

The chain has TRBV5-1 and TRBJ1-2; a possible D gene is TRBD1 (5 bases). V gave up 0 bases and J gave up 6 bases, with 6 bases separating them. The length of the CDR3 is 12 residues. Germline loops: CDR1 SGHRS, CDR2 YFSETQ. DNA of the CDR3: TGCGCCAGCAGCTTGGAAGGGGATGGCTACACCTTC. This translates into CASSLEGDGYTF.

By frequency in the sample, this clone is medium-sized. The V call is TRBV14, the J call TRBJ2-7; TRBD1 matches at 8 bases. Germline V gene sequence: CDR1 SGHDN, CDR2 FVKESK. V was pared by 0 bases and J by 3 bases, with 7 bases of the junction left unmatched. The CDR3 runs 16 residues. This CDR3 is CASSQDAWTGSYEQYF. CDR3 coding DNA: TGTGCCAGCAGCCAAGATGCTTGGACAGGGAGCTACGAGCAGTACTTC.

V and J are TRBV28 and TRBJ2-6; D possibly corresponds to TRBD1 (6 bases). This CDR3 comprises 19 residues. V shed 5 bases and J shed 1 base, with 21 bases lying between them. Germline CDR1 and CDR2: MDHEN and SYDVKM. CDR3 residues: CASSPNPRQGLSGANVLTF. The CDR3 coding sequence is TGTGCCAGCAGTCCCAATCCCCGGCAGGGGCTGTCTGGGGCCAACGTCCTGACTTTC.

The J gene is TRBJ2-2, the V gene TRBV11-3; 12 nucleotides align to TRBD1. The V gene's germline CDR1 is SGHNT and CDR2 YENEEA. The CDR3 spans 19 residues. V trimming: 5 bases; J trimming: 0 bases; junction bases outside the gene matches: 10. The chain's CDR3 is CASSLRRGQGASNTGELFF. The DNA for the CDR3 is TGTGCCAGCAGCCTGCGAAGGGGACAGGGGGCGTCGAACACCGGGGAGCTGTTTTTT.

The chain employs TRBV28 and TRBJ2-1, with TRBD1 matching 8 bases. The J segment lost 12 bases and the V segment lost 6 bases, leaving 16 bases of the junction unmatched. Germline values: CDR1 MDHEN, CDR2 SYDVKM. The CDR3 has 15 residues. The CDR3 loop reads CASRSGTGNLRVQFF. The DNA for the CDR3 is TGTGCCAGCAGGTCCGGGACAGGCAACCTTCGGGTGCAGTTCTTC.

The V and J genes are TRBV6-5 and TRBJ2-3, with TRBD2 as a possible D gene (6 bases). Deletions cut 7 bases from V and 9 bases from J, with 23 bases between. In germline, CDR1 is MNHEY, CDR2 SVGAGI. The CDR3 is made up of 15 amino acids. This CDR3 reads CASTGVGWLARTQYF. In nucleotides, the CDR3 is TGTGCCAGCACGGGAGTAGGGTGGCTGGCAAGAACGCAGTATTTT.

The gene calls are TRBV4-1 and TRBJ1-1, with a possible D match to TRBD1 (6 bases). Germline CDR1 is MGHRA and CDR2 is YSYEKL. Trimming shortened V by 4 bases and J by 0 bases, and 9 bases separated the two germline ends. The length of the CDR3 is 14 residues. The CDR3 loop is CASSLRGMNTEAFF. The CDR3 nucleotides are TGCGCCAGCAGCCTGAGGGGGATGAACACTGAAGCTTTCTTT.

This sequence joins TRBV5-1 and TRBJ2-5; 7 nucleotides align to TRBD2. V trimming: 0 bases; J trimming: 4 bases; junction bases outside the gene matches: 6. Germline-derived CDR1 and CDR2 are SGHRS and YFSETQ. There are 15 residues in the CDR3. CDR3 residues: CASSLGGGSRETQYF. DNA of the CDR3: TGCGCCAGCAGCTTGGGGGGCGGGAGCCGAGAGACCCAGTACTTC.